What follows are 13 T cell receptor beta chains derived from one specimen sequenced in a study of T-cell memory formation after mild COVID-19 (dated by TCRdb to about 2021). Libraries were made using 5' RACE. Reads for this sample came from an Illumina NovaSeq 6000. TCRdb reworked the public reads: Q25 trimming with fastp, MiXCR clone assembly, productive beta chains retained. Each record represents a unique CDR3 protein, reported with the most common genes and DNA among its rows. Recorded for this sample are 350,000 to 500,000 distinct CDR3 sequences; about 19% of them occurred a single time. The top ten constitute around 8.4% of the sample. The sample taken for sequencing was PBMCs or a T cell subset sorted from them (not recorded which). These receptors were collected from an adult woman who had mild COVID-19 (a few samples of this study predate the infection). The sample titles of this study are shuffled in the database, so cell type and time point are left out; the donor was told from shared clones.

The CDR3 reads CASSPGTGYVRTEAFF. CDR3 sequence (DNA): TGTGCCAGCAGTCCCGGGACCGGATACGTCAGGACTGAAGCTTTCTTT. The chain uses TRBV12-3 or TRBV12-4 and TRBJ1-1; TRBD1 is a possible D gene (5 bases). Trimming cost V 5 bases and J 5 bases, with 21 bases left between them. The CDR3 covers 16 residues.

The chain employs TRBV7-6 and TRBJ2-3, with D maybe TRBD2 (5 bases). CDR1 and CDR2 from the germline V gene are SGHVS and FNYEAQ. The CDR3 contains 14 residues. Trimming cost V 5 bases and J 6 bases, with 15 bases left between them. For the CDR3, the DNA is TGTGCCAGCAGCCAGGCGGGCCGAGGGGATACGCAGTATTTT. The encoded protein is CASSQAGRGDTQYF.

V and J are TRBV7-9 and TRBJ2-7; 7 bases fit TRBD1. V gave up 5 bases and J gave up 6 bases; unmatched junction bases: 13. The CDR3 is 15 residues long. Looked up from germline, CDR1 is SEHNR and CDR2 is FQNEAQ (reference sequence). The CDR3 region is CASSPPPTGAVEQYF. The CDR3 DNA is TGTGCCAGCAGCCCACCCCCTACAGGGGCGGTCGAGCAGTACTTC.

This chain joins TRBV12-3 or TRBV12-4 and TRBJ1-2; 7 bases line up with TRBD1. The CDR3 totals 16 residues. The ends lost 6 bases at V and 4 bases at J; junction bases unmatched: 14. CDR3 coding DNA: TGTGCCAGCAGCCCGACCCGAGGACAGGCCATCTATGGCTACACCTTC. It encodes CASSPTRGQAIYGYTF.

The chain combines TRBV10-3 with TRBJ2-2; maybe TRBD1 (5 bases). V lost 9 bases and J 1 base, leaving 15 bases between the germline ends. The CDR3 spans 15 residues. In germline, CDR1 is ENHRY, CDR2 SYGVKD. CDR3 in amino acids: CAIGREVENTGELFF. The CDR3 DNA reads as TGTGCCATTGGCAGGGAAGTCGAGAACACCGGGGAGCTGTTTTTT.

The rearrangement links TRBV10-3 to TRBJ2-7; the match to TRBD1 covers 7 bases. The CDR3 contains 13 residues. Germline V gene data show CDR1 as ENHRY and CDR2 as SYGVKD. J gave up 4 bases and V 2 bases, and 2 bases lay outside the gene matches. The CDR3 loop reads CAISEDRAYEQYF. CDR3 DNA: TGTGCCATCAGTGAGGACAGGGCATACGAGCAGTACTTC.

This clonotype was seen ten or more times. The rearrangement links TRBV7-9 to TRBJ2-7; D unresolved. In germline, CDR1 is SEHNR, CDR2 FQNEAQ (reference sequence). The CDR3 runs 12 residues. The V end was cut by 3 bases, the J end by 4 bases, with 7 bases between. The CDR3 protein is CASSFAEYEQYF. In DNA form, the CDR3 reads TGTGCCAGCAGCTTCGCAGAATACGAGCAGTACTTC. The whole variable domain, filled in from reference TRBV7-9 and TRBJ2-7, reads DTGVSQNPRHKITKRGQNVTFRCDPISEHNRLYWYRQTLGQGPEFLTYFQNEAQLEKSRLLSDRFSAERPKGSFSTLEIQRTEQGDSAMYLCASSFAEYEQYFGPGTRLTVT.

V usage is TRBV5-1 and J usage is TRBJ2-1; 7 bases are shared with TRBD1. The CDR3 has 14 residues. J lost 4 bases, V lost 7 bases, and 8 bases had no gene match. CDR1 is SGHRS, CDR2 YFSETQ, per germline. The CDR3 DNA sequence: TGCGCCAGCCATACAGGGGTGGTATACAATGAGCAGTTCTTC. Residues: CASHTGVVYNEQFF.

This clonotype appeared a few times. V is TRBV7-9 and J is TRBJ2-2, with 9 bases lining up with TRBD1. This CDR3 contains 17 residues. Germline values: CDR1 SEHNR, CDR2 FQNEAQ (reference sequence). J was trimmed by 5 bases and V by 4 bases; bases with no gene match: 11. The CDR3 nucleotides read TGTGCCAGCAGCTCAGTTGTCGGGACAGGGAGTACCGGGGAGCTGTTTTTT. Protein product: CASSSVVGTGSTGELFF.

This clonotype was seen repeatedly, ten times or more. The V and J genes are TRBV5-1 and TRBJ2-7; no clear D gene. V was pared by 7 bases and J by 1 base, with 6 bases between. Germline values: CDR1 SGHRS, CDR2 YFSETQ. The CDR3 has 11 amino acids. The CDR3 sequence: CASSNSYEQYF. In DNA form, the CDR3 reads TGCGCCAGCTCAAATTCCTACGAGCAGTACTTC. The full variable domain, with the rest looked up from reference TRBV5-1 and TRBJ2-7, is KAGVTQTPRYLIKTRGQQVTLSCSPISGHRSVSWYQQTPGQGLQFLFEYFSETQRNKGNFPGRFSGRQFSNSRSEMNVSTLELGDSALYLCASSNSYEQYFGPGTRLTVT.

In this sample, this clonotype turned up a few times. The rearrangement links TRBV4-2 to TRBJ1-1; no clear D. Trimming removed 0 bases at V and 2 bases at J, with 7 bases between. The germline V gene has CDR1 LGHNA and CDR2 YNFKEQ. The CDR3 loop spans 14 amino acids. Here the CDR3 reads CASSQEVVNTEAFF. For the CDR3, the DNA is TGTGCCAGCAGCCAAGAGGTAGTTAACACTGAAGCTTTCTTT.

The J gene is TRBJ2-7, the V gene TRBV12-3 or TRBV12-4; D is uncertain. V was cut by 1 base and J by 5 bases, with 6 bases left in between. CDR3 length: 12 residues. The CDR3 loop reads CASSLEFDEQYF. Written as DNA, the CDR3 is TGTGCCAGCAGTTTAGAGTTCGACGAGCAGTACTTC.

This clonotype was detected many times. The gene calls are TRBV6-2 or TRBV6-3 and TRBJ2-5, with D possibly TRBD2 on 6 matching bases. The V and J ends lost 8 bases and 2 bases respectively, with 18 bases between them. The CDR3 sequence is 15 residues long. Germline assignment: CDR1 MNHEY and CDR2 SVGEGT. As DNA, the CDR3 is TGTGCCAGCCTAAAATTCGGGGGTCATCAAGAGACCCAGTACTTC. Protein product: CASLKFGGHQETQYF.